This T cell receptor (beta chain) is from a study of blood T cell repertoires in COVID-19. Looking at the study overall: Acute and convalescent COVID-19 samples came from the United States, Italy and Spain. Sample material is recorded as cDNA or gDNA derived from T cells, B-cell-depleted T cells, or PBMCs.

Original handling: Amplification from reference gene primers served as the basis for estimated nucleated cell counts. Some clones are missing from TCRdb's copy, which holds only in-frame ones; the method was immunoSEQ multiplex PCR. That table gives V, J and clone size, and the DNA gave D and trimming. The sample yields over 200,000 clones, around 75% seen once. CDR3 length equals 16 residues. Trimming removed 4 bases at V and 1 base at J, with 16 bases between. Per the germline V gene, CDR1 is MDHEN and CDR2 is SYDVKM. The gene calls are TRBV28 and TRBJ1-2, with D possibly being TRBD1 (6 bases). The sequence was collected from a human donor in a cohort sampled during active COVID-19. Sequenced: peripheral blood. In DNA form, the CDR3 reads TGTGCCAGCAGTTCGAGAGATTGGACAGATAACTATGGCTACACCTTC. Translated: CASSSRDWTDNYGYTF.